Listed below are T cell receptor beta chains from one sample, sequenced in a study of blood T cells in healthy people across ages. TCRdb ran MiXCR on the 5' RACE reads and lists one entry per CDR3 protein. The sample has 1.8 million or so distinct CDR3 sequences, more than 35% seen once. Specimen: blood. The receptors were sampled from a human donor in good health. Each CDR3 is given with its conserved first and last residue. The D gene is left open where the match is weak. The size of a clone is reported for some rows only, either as once, few or many, or as a class for expanded clones.

D gene	clone size	J gene	V gene	CDR3 DNA	CDR3 protein
TRBD2	NA	TRBJ2-1	TRBV5-1	TGCGCCAGCAGCAGGACTAGCGGGGGGTTTTACAATGAGCAGTTCTTC	CASSRTSGGFYNEQFF
NA	NA	TRBJ1-1	TRBV29-1	TGCAGCGTTGCAGGGGCTCCTACGGAAGCTTTCTTT	CSVAGAPTEAFF
NA	NA	TRBJ1-4	TRBV7-8	TGTGCCAGCGGGTTTCAGTATAATGAAAAACTGTTTTTT	CASGFQYNEKLFF
NA	NA	TRBJ2-5	TRBV14	TGTGTCAGCAGCCAAGATCCGTGGTCGGGGGCGTACCAAGAGACCCAGTACTTC	CVSSQDPWSGAYQETQYF
NA	many	TRBJ2-5	TRBV10-3	TGTGCCATCAGTGAGCAAGAGACCCAGTACTTC	CAISEQETQYF
NA	NA	TRBJ1-3	TRBV5-1	TGCGCCAGCAGCCCGGGGGCAGGCTTTGGAAACACCATATATTTT	CASSPGAGFGNTIYF
NA	NA	TRBJ1-5	TRBV6-5	TGTGCCAGCAGTTACTCGGAAAGCAATCAGCCCCAGCATTTT	CASSYSESNQPQHF
NA	NA	TRBJ2-5	TRBV7-2	TGTGCCAGCAGGATTAGGGGGGCGGGCCAAGAGACCCAGTACTTC	CASRIRGAGQETQYF
NA	NA	TRBJ1-1	TRBV29-1	TGCGGCGTCCAGACAGACCGGAACACTGAAGCTTTCTTT	CGVQTDRNTEAFF
NA	few	TRBJ2-1	TRBV11-2	TGTGCCAGCAGCTCCCACACGGGGGAAGGGGCAGATCCTAGCTCCTACAATGAGCAGTTCTTC	CASSSHTGEGADPSSYNEQFF
TRBD1	NA	TRBJ1-1	TRBV20-1	TGCAGTGCCCGGTGGGACAGGGGAAGCGACACTGAAGCTTTCTTT	CSARWDRGSDTEAFF
NA	NA	TRBJ2-3	TRBV4-3	TGCGCCAGCAGCCAAGATGGGATGTTAGCCGCAGATACGCAGTATTTT	CASSQDGMLAADTQYF
NA	NA	TRBJ2-1	TRBV11-2	TGTGCCAGCAGCCTTCAGACAGTGACCGCTGTGGTAGGTGAGCAGTTCTTC	CASSLQTVTAVVGEQFF
TRBD2	many	TRBJ2-2	TRBV7-2	TGTGCCAGCAGTGAGCGGGGGGGCAAGACCGGGGAGCTGTTTTTT	CASSERGGKTGELFF
NA	NA	TRBJ2-1	TRBV10-3	TGTGCCATCAGTCCCCCGAAGGGGAGGGGGAATGAGCAGTTCTTC	CAISPPKGRGNEQFF
NA	NA	TRBJ1-1	TRBV7-2	TGTGCCAGCAGCTTAACCCTCCGACAAACCTATGAAGCTTTCTTT	CASSLTLRQTYEAFF
NA	NA	TRBJ1-2	TRBV5-1	TGCGCCAGCAGCTTGATGGAGGGAGGAGACGGCTACACCTTC	CASSLMEGGDGYTF
NA	NA	TRBJ2-7	TRBV20-1	TGCAGTGCTAGAGTCGGGGGTAGTCAAGGGACTCAGTACTTC	CSARVGGSQGTQYF
NA	few	TRBJ2-6	TRBV7-8	TGTGCCAGCAGCTTAGAGGTGGTATCTGGGGCCAACGTCCTGACTTTC	CASSLEVVSGANVLTF
NA	NA	TRBJ1-1	TRBV5-1	TGCGCCAGCAGGCCGGTGAATAGGGGCGGAAGAGTGGAAGCTTTCTTT	CASRPVNRGGRVEAFF
TRBD1	few	TRBJ2-7	TRBV7-2	TGTGCCAGCAGCTTTTCCGGGACAGGGGGCCACGAGCAGTACTTC	CASSFSGTGGHEQYF
TRBD2	few	TRBJ2-1	TRBV9	TGTGCCAGCAGCGCCCCGCTGGTAGCGGGGAGTTTCGACAATGAGCAGTTCTTC	CASSAPLVAGSFDNEQFF
TRBD1	few	TRBJ2-5	TRBV12-3/TRBV12-4	TGTGCCAGCAGTTTAGCGGACAGGACGGAGACCCAGTACTTC	CASSLADRTETQYF
NA	NA	TRBJ1-2	TRBV3-1	TGTGCCAGCAGCCCGCAACTGGGCGTTGGAGGCTACACCTTC	CASSPQLGVGGYTF
NA	NA	TRBJ1-6	TRBV20-1	TGCAGTGCTAGTACAGGGATGTATTCACCCCTCCACTTT	CSASTGMYSPLHF
TRBD1	NA	TRBJ2-1	TRBV6-5	TGTGCCAGCAGTTACGGGGACAGGGGATGGTCCTTGCAGTTCTTC	CASSYGDRGWSLQFF
NA	NA	TRBJ2-3	TRBV4-3	TGCGTCAGCAGCCAAGGATACAGGGCTTACACAGATACGCAGTATTTT	CVSSQGYRAYTDTQYF
NA	NA	TRBJ1-5	TRBV4-1	TGCGCCAGCAGCCAAGAGGCAGGCAGGTCCTATCAGCCCCAGCATTTT	CASSQEAGRSYQPQHF
NA	few	TRBJ2-7	TRBV15	TGTGCCACCAGCCCTGAATTTGGATGGGATACTTACGAGCAGTACTTC	CATSPEFGWDTYEQYF
NA	NA	TRBJ1-4	TRBV6-2/TRBV6-3	TGTGCCAGCAACCGGGGGTCAACTAATGAAAAACTGTTTTTT	CASNRGSTNEKLFF
NA	few	TRBJ2-3	TRBV6-2/TRBV6-3	TGTGCCAGCAGTTACGTGCTGCGGGGTCCGTTAGGTACGCAGTATTTT	CASSYVLRGPLGTQYF
NA	NA	TRBJ2-5	TRBV7-2	TGTGCCAGCAGCTTCGGGTGTCGGGGGCCCCAAGAGACCCAGTACTTC	CASSFGCRGPQETQYF
NA	few	TRBJ2-7	TRBV2	TGTGCCTCAACGATAGGGGACCGACCCTACGAGCAGTACTTC	CASTIGDRPYEQYF
TRBD2	NA	TRBJ2-7	TRBV10-2	TGCGCCAGCAGAGCTACTAGCGGGGGGTCCTACGAGCAGTACTTC	CASRATSGGSYEQYF
NA	NA	TRBJ1-1	TRBV5-1	TGCGCCAGCAGCCCCCGACGGGAGCAGAACACTGAAGCTTTCTTT	CASSPRREQNTEAFF
TRBD1	few	TRBJ1-2	TRBV12-3/TRBV12-4	TGTGCCAGCAGGGGGACAGGGACAAGAGGCTACACCTTC	CASRGTGTRGYTF
TRBD2	NA	TRBJ2-1	TRBV4-1	TGCGCCAGCAGCCAAGAATTGAGCGGGGGGGCATTGGAGCAGTTCTTC	CASSQELSGGALEQFF
TRBD2	NA	TRBJ2-1	TRBV29-1	TGCAGCGTTGCAGGACTAGGTGTGGCAACCAATGAGCAGTTCTTC	CSVAGLGVATNEQFF
NA	NA	TRBJ1-2	TRBV6-1	TGTGCCAGCAGTGAAGCAGGGGGGGGATATGGCTACACCTTC	CASSEAGGGYGYTF
NA	once	TRBJ2-7	TRBV10-3	TGTGCCATCAGGGTTGCTGGCTCCTACGAGCAGTACTTC	CAIRVAGSYEQYF